These 31 T cell receptor beta chains were all obtained from the same sample, sequenced in a study of shared clonotypes between healthy human individuals. Sequencing used immunoSEQ multiplex PCR; TCRdb keeps in-frame clones, though not all of them. The repertoire includes fewer than 3 million clones, roughly 92% of them detected once, and around 0.4% sits in the top ten. Sequences were obtained from naive CD4+ T cells from PBMCs. Subset specified: CD45RA+ positively selected. The receptors were gathered from a young man in good health. Some clones in this sample may be carry-over from other donors' samples.

The V and J genes are TRBV7-9 and TRBJ1-4, with TRBD1 matching over 7 bases. J lost 4 bases, V lost 0 bases, and 8 bases had no gene match. This CDR3 spans 17 amino acids. Germline values: CDR1 SEHNR, CDR2 FQNEAQ (reference sequence). The DNA for the CDR3 is TGTGCCAGCAGCTTAGCACGGCAGGGGGTCTTTAATGAAAAACTGTTTTTT. This codes for CASSLARQGVFNEKLFF.

The V and J genes are TRBV28 and TRBJ1-5; TRBD1 might be the D (5 bases). From germline, CDR1 is MDHEN and CDR2 SYDVKM. The V and J ends lost 5 bases and 4 bases respectively, with 12 bases between them. The CDR3 is 14 residues long. CDR3 sequence: CASSTRQRNQPQHF. In nucleotides, the CDR3 is TGTGCCAGCAGTACCCGACAGCGTAATCAGCCCCAGCATTTT.

The chain couples TRBV7-6 to TRBJ2-7; perhaps D is TRBD1 or TRBD2 (6 bases each). Trimming cost V 5 bases and J 4 bases, with 21 bases left between them. This CDR3 contains 16 residues. CDR1 and CDR2 from the germline V gene are SGHVS and FNYEAQ. Written as DNA, the CDR3 is TGTGCCAGCAGCCCAATCGGGGGCGGGGTTTCTTACGAGCAGTACTTC. This sequence encodes CASSPIGGGVSYEQYF. Looking up the rest from reference TRBV7-6 and TRBJ2-7 gives the full variable domain: GAGVSQSPRYKVTKRGQDVALRCDPISGHVSLYWYRQALGQGPEFLTYFNYEAQQDKSGLPNDRFSAERPEGSISTLTIQRTEQRDSAMYRCASSPIGGGVSYEQYFGPGTRLTVT.

The V call is TRBV5-1, the J call TRBJ2-7, with 11 bases matching TRBD2. The CDR3 loop spans 16 amino acids. V shed 4 bases and J 4 bases; nucleotides not matched to a gene: 10. Germline CDR1 reads SGHRS; CDR2 reads YFSETQ. CDR3 region: CASSQRPGTSGYEQYF. The CDR3 coding sequence is TGCGCCAGCAGCCAAAGACCCGGGACTAGCGGATACGAGCAGTACTTC.

The chain has TRBV19 and TRBJ1-2, with 9 bases aligning to TRBD1. This CDR3 is 14 amino acids long. V trimming: 7 bases; J trimming: 6 bases; junction bases outside the gene matches: 9. Germline V CDR1 and CDR2: LNHDA, SQIVND (reference sequence). CDR3 DNA: TGTGCCAGTAATCAACAGGGGGCTGTGGATGGCTACACCTTC. Protein sequence: CASNQQGAVDGYTF.

V usage is TRBV10-3 and J usage is TRBJ1-3, with D maybe TRBD1 (5 bases). V was clipped by 8 bases and J by 0 bases, with 11 bases between them. This CDR3 region has 14 residues. From germline, CDR1 is ENHRY and CDR2 SYGVKD. The CDR3 DNA reads as TGTGCCATCGCCCCAGGGAGCTCTGGAAACACCATATATTTT. Translation: CAIAPGSSGNTIYF.

V usage is TRBV9 and J usage is TRBJ2-7; D is unclear. V dropped 0 bases and J dropped 5 bases, with 9 bases sitting between them. The CDR3 is 13 amino acids. The V gene's germline CDR1 is SGDLS and CDR2 YYNGEE. The CDR3 DNA reads TGTGCCAGCAGCGTAGCTGGGCAGAACGAGCAGTACTTC. Translation gives CASSVAGQNEQYF.

This clone was observed a single time. The chain recombines TRBV4-2 with TRBJ2-7; TRBD1 matches at 9 bases. This CDR3 region has 13 residues. The V and J ends lost 4 bases and 7 bases, in that order; junction bases with no gene match: 5. Per germline, CDR1 LGHNA and CDR2 YNFKEQ. The CDR3: CASSPDRGGEQYF. In DNA, the CDR3 is TGTGCCAGCAGCCCGGACAGGGGAGGGGAGCAGTACTTC.

This rearrangement joins TRBV4-1 to TRBJ2-2, with 7 bases identical to TRBD2. V was clipped by 4 bases and J by 2 bases; unmatched bases: 10. The germline V gene has CDR1 MGHRA and CDR2 YSYEKL. This CDR3 spans 17 amino acids. CDR3 nucleotide sequence: TGCGCCAGCAGCCGCTTGGGTCTAGCGGTAAACACCGGGGAGCTGTTTTTT. Its protein is CASSRLGLAVNTGELFF.

V is TRBV4-1 and J is TRBJ2-1, with 7 bases fitting TRBD2. After removal of 5 bases from V and 5 bases from J, the junction contained 9 bases not matched to a gene. Germline CDR1 reads MGHRA; CDR2 reads YSYEKL. The CDR3 is 15 residues long. This chain's CDR3 is CASSKPLARDNEQFF. The CDR3 nucleotides read TGCGCCAGCAGCAAACCACTAGCGCGGGACAATGAGCAGTTCTTC.

The DNA for the CDR3 is TGCGCCAGCAGCCCCACGCGGGGGCAGGGCGGGGAGCTGTTTTTT. Protein sequence: CASSPTRGQGGELFF. V and J are TRBV5-1 and TRBJ2-2; TRBD2 is a possible D gene (7 bases). Between the trimmed V and J ends, which lost 4 bases and 7 bases, there was a span of 17 bases. This CDR3 has 15 residues. The germline V gene encodes CDR1 SGHRS and CDR2 YFSETQ.

The chain uses TRBV7-2 and TRBJ2-1, with no clear D. Germline CDR1 reads SGHTA; CDR2 reads FQGNSA. The CDR3 runs to 13 residues. Trimming removed 2 bases at V and 2 bases at J, with 4 bases between. The CDR3 loop is CASSLLTYNEQFF. The CDR3 nucleotides read TGTGCCAGCAGCTTACTGACCTACAATGAGCAGTTCTTC.

V usage is TRBV30 and J usage is TRBJ2-3, with TRBD2 as a possible D gene (5 bases). V dropped 7 bases and J dropped 5 bases, with 10 bases sitting between them. Germline loops: CDR1 GTSNPN, CDR2 SVGIG (reference sequence). There are 11 residues in the CDR3. CDR3 sequence reads: CASREEDTQYF. In DNA form, the CDR3 reads TGTGCCTCGAGGGAAGAAGATACGCAGTATTTT.

This clone was observed a single time. This chain uses TRBV27 with TRBJ1-1; D not certain. Deletions cut 7 bases from V and 4 bases from J, with 22 bases between. CDR3 size: 16 residues. Germline values: CDR1 MNHEY, CDR2 SMNVEV (reference sequence). CDR3 coding DNA: TGTGCCAGCAACCTACAGAGGGCCCAAGAGGGCACTGAAGCTTTCTTT. Residues: CASNLQRAQEGTEAFF.

The V gene is TRBV19, the J gene TRBJ1-1; D perhaps matches TRBD1 (6 bases). Trimming left V 6 bases short and J 5 bases short, with 22 bases between. CDR3 length: 16 residues. Germline V lookup: CDR1 LNHDA, CDR2 SQIVND (reference sequence). The CDR3 DNA reads TGTGCCAGTAGGAACAGGGTAAGTTCGCAATCAACTGAAGCTTTCTTT. This codes for CASRNRVSSQSTEAFF.

The chain joins TRBV2 to TRBJ2-5; unclear D gene. Deletions cut 4 bases from V and 3 bases from J, with 9 bases between. Germline V gene sequence: CDR1 SNHLY, CDR2 FYNNEI. The CDR3 runs 13 residues. The CDR3: CASSVGREETQYF. Written as DNA, the CDR3 is TGTGCCAGCAGTGTAGGGCGAGAAGAGACCCAGTACTTC. Full variable domain (missing parts from reference TRBV2 and TRBJ2-5): EPEVTQTPSHQVTQMGQEVILRCVPISNHLYFYWYRQILGQKVEFLVSFYNNEISEKSEIFDDQFSVERPDGSNFTLKIRSTKLEDSAMYFCASSVGREETQYFGPGTRLLVL.

The rearrangement uses TRBV6-6 and TRBJ1-1; D possibly corresponds to TRBD1 (6 bases). Trimming shortened V by 6 bases and J by 1 base, and 12 bases separated the two germline ends. The CDR3 covers 14 residues. Germline assignment: CDR1 MNHNY and CDR2 SVGAGI (reference sequence). CDR3 protein: CASRGGTPNTEAFF. The CDR3 DNA reads TGTGCCAGCAGGGGGGGGACACCGAACACTGAAGCTTTCTTT.

This clone was seen only once. Its ends do not fully match the called genes, so a read error is possible. This chain uses TRBV27 with TRBJ2-6; a possible D gene is TRBD2 (6 bases). The CDR3 contains 14 residues. Germline CDR1 reads MNHEY; CDR2 reads SMNVEV (reference sequence). The CDR3 DNA reads TGTGCCAGCAGTTTCGGGACTGGGGGCAACGTCCTGACTTTC. Translation: CASSFGTGGNVLTF.

Notes on this clone: The identical CDR3 is also encoded by other nucleotide sequences in the sample. The CDR3 DNA is TGCAGCGTTGGTGGACAGGACAATCAGCCCCAGCATTTT. Protein sequence: CSVGGQDNQPQHF. This chain connects TRBV29-1 to TRBJ1-5, with 7 bases that match TRBD1. CDR1 and CDR2 (germline): SQVTM, ANQGSEA. This CDR3 has 13 residues. The V segment lost 4 bases and the J segment 3 bases; nucleotides outside the gene matches: 3.

This rearrangement joins TRBV6-5 to TRBJ1-4; D possibly corresponds to TRBD1 (5 bases). CDR3 size: 15 residues. V was cut by 1 base and J by 11 bases, with 17 bases left in between. The germline gives CDR1 MNHEY, CDR2 SVGAGI. CDR3 sequence: CASSYWSRGAGKLFF. The CDR3 nucleotides are TGTGCCAGCAGTTACTGGTCGAGGGGAGCGGGGAAACTGTTTTTT.

V usage is TRBV5-1 and J usage is TRBJ2-7; 9 bases are a match to TRBD1. This CDR3 comprises 15 residues. Trimming cost V 4 bases and J 6 bases; bases outside gene matches: 11. In germline, CDR1 is SGHRS, CDR2 YFSETQ. This chain's CDR3 is CASSLLGQGISEQYF. CDR3 nucleotides: TGCGCCAGCAGCCTACTAGGACAGGGGATTAGCGAGCAGTACTTC.

The chain is built from TRBV5-5 and TRBJ2-2; D is unresolved. CDR3 length equals 17 residues. The V and J ends lost 0 bases and 2 bases respectively, with 14 bases between them. The germline V gene has CDR1 SGHKS and CDR2 YYEKEE (reference sequence). In nucleotides, the CDR3 is TGTGCCAGCAGCTTGGTAGTTCGGACCGTTAACACCGGGGAGCTGTTTTTT. Amino acid sequence: CASSLVVRTVNTGELFF.

The genes are TRBV11-3 and TRBJ1-2, with TRBD1 matching 8 bases. Trimming cost V 3 bases and J 5 bases; bases outside gene matches: 8. Germline loops: CDR1 SGHNT, CDR2 YENEEA. This CDR3 has 15 residues. CDR3 amino acids: CASSFQDRVEYGYTF. CDR3 in DNA: TGTGCCAGCAGCTTCCAGGACAGGGTGGAGTATGGCTACACCTTC.

J is TRBJ1-2 and V is TRBV4-2; 8 nucleotides line up with TRBD1. CDR1 is LGHNA and CDR2 is YNFKEQ in the germline V gene. V dropped 0 bases and J dropped 2; count of bases not matched to a gene: 8. The CDR3 sequence is 17 residues long. The CDR3 bases are TGTGCCAGCAGCCAAGAAGGACAGGGTGGCACCAACTATGGCTACACCTTC. Translated: CASSQEGQGGTNYGYTF.

V and J are TRBV4-1 and TRBJ1-4; 9 nucleotides match TRBD1. The V gene end was trimmed by 4 bases and the J gene end by 5 bases; junction bases not matched to a gene: 14. Per germline, CDR1 MGHRA and CDR2 YSYEKL. The CDR3 extends over 18 amino acids. This chain's CDR3 is CASSPKPGQGPLNEKLFF. The CDR3 DNA reads as TGCGCCAGCAGCCCGAAGCCGGGACAGGGTCCTTTAAATGAAAAACTGTTTTTT.

The rearrangement joins TRBV28 to TRBJ2-7, with 8 bases matching TRBD1. Trimming cost V 8 bases and J 1 base; bases outside gene matches: 10. CDR1 is MDHEN and CDR2 is SYDVKM in the germline V gene. The CDR3 has 15 amino acids. Written as DNA, the CDR3 is TGTGCCAGCTATGGACAGGGAAAGGGGTCCTACGAGCAGTACTTC. It specifies CASYGQGKGSYEQYF.

This clone was recorded once. The chain recombines TRBV5-1 with TRBJ1-1; 8 bases match TRBD1. Losses at the gene ends were 0 bases for V and 13 bases for J; bases not matched to a gene: 14. The CDR3 is 15 amino acids. CDR1 and CDR2 from the germline V gene are SGHRS and YFSETQ. CDR3 sequence: CASSLGGLGQGPFFF. The CDR3 bases are TGCGCCAGCAGCTTGGGGGGGCTAGGACAGGGCCCTTTTTTCTTT.

V usage is TRBV4-1 and J usage is TRBJ2-5; 8 bases are a match to TRBD1. This CDR3 comprises 18 residues. V shed 2 bases and J 7 bases; nucleotides not matched to a gene: 18. CDR1 and CDR2 from the germline V gene are MGHRA and YSYEKL. CDR3 bases: TGCGCCAGCAGCCAATGGGCTGTCTATTCAGGGGGCGAGGGGACCCAGTACTTC. Translating it yields CASSQWAVYSGGEGTQYF.

V and J are TRBV6-1 and TRBJ1-1; possible D gene TRBD1, 5 bases. The CDR3 length is 11 residues. In germline, CDR1 is MNHNS, CDR2 SASEGT. Trimming cost V 1 base and J 10 bases, with 7 bases left between them. CDR3 DNA sequence: TGTGCCAGCAGTGAAGTGGGGGGAGCTTTCTTT. It translates to CASSEVGGAFF.

The chain has TRBV5-6 and TRBJ2-7; weak D call: TRBD2 (6 bases). Germline V gene lookup returns CDR1 SGHDT and CDR2 YYEEEE. The ends were cut back, 5 bases at V and 5 bases at J, with 14 bases in the middle. The CDR3 runs to 13 residues. The DNA for the CDR3 is TGTGCCAGCAGTATCCGGGAGCGCCACGAGCAGTACTTC. Protein product: CASSIRERHEQYF.

This chain uses TRBV6-5 with TRBJ1-5; perhaps TRBD1 as D (5 bases). The CDR3 contains 15 residues. Germline assignment: CDR1 MNHEY and CDR2 SVGAGI. Trimming removed 4 bases at V and 3 bases at J, with 13 bases between. CDR3 nucleotides: TGTGCCAGCAGTTGGGGCGGGGCCGCCAATCAGCCCCAGCATTTT. Its protein product is CASSWGGAANQPQHF.